This T cell receptor (beta chain) was obtained from a study of T cells after yellow fever vaccination. On the study more broadly: With SMART-Seq v4 Ultra Low Input, the fractions containing low cell numbers were prepared. Findings of the study overall: Weaker, the secondary response peaked sooner, at day 5 versus 15. Repertoires obtained by FACS sorting could include abundant clonotypes that entered as contaminants from the bulk population. Subsequent to the booster, the majority of primary-vaccination clones reappeared (96% CD4, approximately 85% CD8).

A few counts support this clonotype. The antigen is unknown. From the 5' RACE reads, TCRdb called clonotypes with MiXCR, one entry per CDR3 protein. The sample includes approximately 580,000 distinct CDR3 sequences, 17% of them seen just once. V was pared by 0 bases and J by 3 bases, with 9 bases between. This CDR3 contains 14 residues. Germline V lookup: CDR1 MNHNS, CDR2 SASEGT. The sample consisted of PBMCs, taken less than 6 days after the first yellow fever vaccination. The TCR was taken from a man aged 18 to 29 who received the YFV17D yellow fever vaccine. The gene calls are TRBV6-1 and TRBJ2-7; TRBD1 or TRBD2 may be the D gene (5 bases each). The CDR3 here is CASSEARGVYEQYF. CDR3 bases: TGTGCCAGCAGTGAAGCGCGAGGGGTCTACGAGCAGTACTTC.